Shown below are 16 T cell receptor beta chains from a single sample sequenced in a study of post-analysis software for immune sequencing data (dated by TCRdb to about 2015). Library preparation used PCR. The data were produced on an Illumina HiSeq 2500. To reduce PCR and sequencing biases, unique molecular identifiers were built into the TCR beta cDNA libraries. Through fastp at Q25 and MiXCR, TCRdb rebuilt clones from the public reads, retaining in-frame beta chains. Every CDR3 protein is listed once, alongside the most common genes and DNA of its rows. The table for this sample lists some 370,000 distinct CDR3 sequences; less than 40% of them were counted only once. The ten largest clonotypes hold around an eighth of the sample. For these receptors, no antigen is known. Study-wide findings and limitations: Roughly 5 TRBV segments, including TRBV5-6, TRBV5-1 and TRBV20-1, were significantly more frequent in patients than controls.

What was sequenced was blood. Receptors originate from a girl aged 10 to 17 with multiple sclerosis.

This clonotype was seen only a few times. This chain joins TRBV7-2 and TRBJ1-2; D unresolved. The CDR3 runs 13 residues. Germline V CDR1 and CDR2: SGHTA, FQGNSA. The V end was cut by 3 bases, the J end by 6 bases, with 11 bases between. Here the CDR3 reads CASSFKGSNGYTF. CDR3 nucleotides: TGTGCCAGCAGCTTCAAGGGAAGTAATGGCTACACCTTC.

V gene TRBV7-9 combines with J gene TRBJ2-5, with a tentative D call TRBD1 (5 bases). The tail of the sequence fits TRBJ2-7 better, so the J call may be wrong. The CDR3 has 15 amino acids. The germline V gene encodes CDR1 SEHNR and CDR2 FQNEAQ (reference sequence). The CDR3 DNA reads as TGTGCCAGCAGCGATTACAGGAGCCCGTCCTACGAGCAGTACTTC. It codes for CASSDYRSPSYEQYF.

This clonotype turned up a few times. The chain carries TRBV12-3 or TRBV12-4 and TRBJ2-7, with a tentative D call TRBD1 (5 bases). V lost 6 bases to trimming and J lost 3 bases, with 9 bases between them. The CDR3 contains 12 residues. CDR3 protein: CASRLDSYEQYF. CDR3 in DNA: TGTGCCAGCAGGCTAGACAGCTACGAGCAGTACTTC.

The CDR3 nucleotides are TGTGCCATCAGTGACCCTGGATCCGGGCAGGGGGAGAATGAGCAGTTCTTC. Its protein is CAISDPGSGQGENEQFF. This chain connects TRBV10-3 to TRBJ2-1; 7 bases line up with TRBD1. Germline V gene lookup returns CDR1 ENHRY and CDR2 SYGVKD. The trim removed 3 bases at V and 7 bases at J, leaving 15 bases unmatched. The CDR3 extends over 17 amino acids.

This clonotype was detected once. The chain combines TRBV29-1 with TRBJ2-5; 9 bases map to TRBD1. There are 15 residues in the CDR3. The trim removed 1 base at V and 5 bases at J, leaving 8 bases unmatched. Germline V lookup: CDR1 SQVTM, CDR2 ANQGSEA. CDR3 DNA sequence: TGCAGCGTTGAAGTCATGGGGACAGGGATGGAGACCCAGTACTTC. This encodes CSVEVMGTGMETQYF.

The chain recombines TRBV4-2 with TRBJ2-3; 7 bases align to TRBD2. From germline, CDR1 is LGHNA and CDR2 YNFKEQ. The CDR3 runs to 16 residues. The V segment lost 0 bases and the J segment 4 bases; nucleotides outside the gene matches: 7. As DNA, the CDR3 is TGTGCCAGCAGCCAAGATATGGCGGGAGAGGCAGATACGCAGTATTTT. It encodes CASSQDMAGEADTQYF.

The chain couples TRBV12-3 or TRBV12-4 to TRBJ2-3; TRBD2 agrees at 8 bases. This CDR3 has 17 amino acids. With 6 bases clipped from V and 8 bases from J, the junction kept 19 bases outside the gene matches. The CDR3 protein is CASSFSLGGLVKVTQYF. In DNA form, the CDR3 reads TGTGCCAGCAGCTTTTCCCTTGGGGGACTAGTCAAGGTTACGCAGTATTTT.

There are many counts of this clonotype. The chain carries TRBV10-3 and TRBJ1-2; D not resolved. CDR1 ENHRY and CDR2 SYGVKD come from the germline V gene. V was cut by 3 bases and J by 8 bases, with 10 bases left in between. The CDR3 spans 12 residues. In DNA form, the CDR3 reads TGTGCCATCAGTGACCTTACAGAGGGCTACACCTTC. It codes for CAISDLTEGYTF.

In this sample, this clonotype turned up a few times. DNA for the CDR3: TGTGCCAGCAGCGCCGCGGGGCCAGGGAGGAACGAGCAGTACTTC. Its protein product is CASSAAGPGRNEQYF. The chain couples TRBV7-2 to TRBJ2-7, with D possibly being TRBD2 (6 bases). CDR3 length equals 15 residues. V was shortened by 5 bases and J by 5 bases, with 19 bases between the two germline ends. CDR1 and CDR2 from the germline V gene are SGHTA and FQGNSA. Based on the CDR3 plus reference TRBV7-2 and TRBJ2-7, the full variable domain is GAGVSQSPSNKVTEKGKDVELRCDPISGHTALYWYRQSLGQGLEFLIYFQGNSAPDKSGLPSDRFSAERTGGSVSTLTIQRTQQEDSAVYLCASSAAGPGRNEQYFGPGTRLTVT.

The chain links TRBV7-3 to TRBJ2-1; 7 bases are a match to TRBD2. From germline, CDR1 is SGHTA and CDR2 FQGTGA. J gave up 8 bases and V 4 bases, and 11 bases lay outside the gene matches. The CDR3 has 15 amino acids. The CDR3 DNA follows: TGTGCCAGCAGCTGCCAGCCGGGGGGTGTTGATGAGCAGTTCTTC. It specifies CASSCQPGGVDEQFF.

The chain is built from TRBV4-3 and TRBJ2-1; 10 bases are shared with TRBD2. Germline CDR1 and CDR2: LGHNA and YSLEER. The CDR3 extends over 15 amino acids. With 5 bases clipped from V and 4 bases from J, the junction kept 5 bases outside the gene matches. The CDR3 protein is CASSFGTSEYNEQFF. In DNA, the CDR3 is TGCGCCAGCAGCTTCGGGACTAGCGAGTACAATGAGCAGTTCTTC.

The CDR3 bases are TGTGCCAGCAGTTTAGCTTGGGGAACTGAAGCTTTCTTT. Protein product: CASSLAWGTEAFF. This chain uses TRBV12-3 or TRBV12-4 with TRBJ1-1; D is uncertain. The V end lost 0 bases, the J end lost 5 bases, and 7 bases lay between the germline ends. The CDR3 sequence is 13 residues long.

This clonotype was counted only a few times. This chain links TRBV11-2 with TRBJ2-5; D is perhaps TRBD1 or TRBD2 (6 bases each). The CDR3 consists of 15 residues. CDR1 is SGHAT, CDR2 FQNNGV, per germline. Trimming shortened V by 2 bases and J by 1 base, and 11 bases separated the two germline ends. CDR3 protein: CASSLTGALQETQYF. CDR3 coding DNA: TGTGCCAGCAGCTTAACGGGGGCGCTCCAAGAGACCCAGTACTTC.

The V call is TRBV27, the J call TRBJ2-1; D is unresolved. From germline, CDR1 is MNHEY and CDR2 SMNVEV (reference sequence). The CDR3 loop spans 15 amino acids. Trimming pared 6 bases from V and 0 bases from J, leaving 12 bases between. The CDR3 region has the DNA TGTGCCAGCAGCGGACCCGTGAGCTCCTACAATGAGCAGTTCTTC. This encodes CASSGPVSSYNEQFF.

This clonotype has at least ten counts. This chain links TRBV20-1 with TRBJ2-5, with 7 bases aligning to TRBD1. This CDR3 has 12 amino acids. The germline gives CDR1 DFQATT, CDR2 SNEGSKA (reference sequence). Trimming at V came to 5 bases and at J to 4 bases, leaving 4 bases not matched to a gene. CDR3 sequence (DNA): TGCAGTGCTGGGGACAGACTAGAGACCCAGTACTTC. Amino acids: CSAGDRLETQYF.

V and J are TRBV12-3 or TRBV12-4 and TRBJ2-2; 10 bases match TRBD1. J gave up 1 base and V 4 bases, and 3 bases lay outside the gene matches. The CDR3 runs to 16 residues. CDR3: CASSSRDRGNTGELFF. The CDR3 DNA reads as TGTGCCAGCAGTTCCCGGGACAGGGGGAACACCGGGGAGCTGTTTTTT.